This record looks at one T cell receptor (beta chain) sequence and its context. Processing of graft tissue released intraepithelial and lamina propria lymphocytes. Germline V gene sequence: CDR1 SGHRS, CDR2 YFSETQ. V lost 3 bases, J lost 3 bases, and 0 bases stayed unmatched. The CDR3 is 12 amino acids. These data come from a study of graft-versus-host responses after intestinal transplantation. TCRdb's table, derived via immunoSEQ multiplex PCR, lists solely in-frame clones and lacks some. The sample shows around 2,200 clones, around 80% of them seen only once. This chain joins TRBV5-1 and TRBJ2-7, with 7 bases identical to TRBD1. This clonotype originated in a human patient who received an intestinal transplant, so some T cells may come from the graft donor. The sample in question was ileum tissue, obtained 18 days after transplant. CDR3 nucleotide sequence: TGCGCCAGCAGCTCAGGGGGCTACGAGCAGTACTTC. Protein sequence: CASSSGGYEQYF. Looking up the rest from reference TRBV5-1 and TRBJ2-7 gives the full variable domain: KAGVTQTPRYLIKTRGQQVTLSCSPISGHRSVSWYQQTPGQGLQFLFEYFSETQRNKGNFPGRFSGRQFSNSRSEMNVSTLELGDSALYLCASSSGGYEQYFGPGTRLTVT.